These T cell receptor beta chains were read from a single sample in a study of blood T cell repertoires in COVID-19. Some clones are missing from TCRdb's copy, which holds only in-frame ones; the method was immunoSEQ multiplex PCR. Altogether 300,000 or so clones are present, roughly 90% being singletons, with the ten largest covering around 2.5%. The sequenced sample was PBMCs or T cells enriched from blood (not recorded which). These receptors all come from a man between 60 and 75 years old who had recovered from COVID-19. Each CDR3 is given with its conserved first and last residue. Each record gives: D gene, clone size, J gene, V gene, CDR3 protein, CDR3 DNA. D genes are given only for firm matches. The size entry is marked missing in some rows and otherwise reads once, few, many or a size class.

TRBD1 | few | TRBJ1-5 | TRBV4-1 | CASSQVQGVIQPQHF | TGCGCCAGCAGCCAGGTACAGGGGGTCATTCAGCCCCAGCATTTT
TRBD1 | once | TRBJ1-4 | TRBV30 | CAWAPGQGTEKLFF | TGTGCCTGGGCCCCGGGACAGGGTACTGAAAAACTGTTTTTT
- | - | TRBJ2-7 | TRBV11-2 | CASSSDSLNEQYF | TGTGCCAGCAGCTCGGACAGTCTCAACGAGCAGTACTTC
TRBD2 | - | TRBJ2-7 | TRBV6-5 | CASSRAGDPSYEQYF | TGTGCCAGCAGTCGAGCGGGAGATCCCTCCTACGAGCAGTACTTC
- | once | TRBJ2-3 | TRBV5-6 | CASSSTDTQYF | TGTGCCAGCAGTTCAACAGATACGCAGTATTTT
- | - | TRBJ2-1 | TRBV5-5 | CASSLARGSYYNEQFF | TGTGCCAGCAGCTTGGCTCGGGGATCCTACTACAATGAGCAGTTCTTC
- | - | TRBJ2-3 | TRBV7-3 | CASSLKAESTDTQYF | TGTGCCAGCAGCTTAAAAGCGGAGAGCACAGATACGCAGTATTTT
- | - | TRBJ1-1 | TRBV3-1/TRBV3-2 | CASKTNMNTEAFF | TGTGCCAGTAAGACAAACATGAACACTGAAGCTTTCTTT
TRBD2 | few | TRBJ2-3 | TRBV5-8 | CASPASWLAGVTDTQYF | TGTGCCAGCCCAGCGAGTTGGCTAGCGGGAGTTACAGATACGCAGTATTTT
TRBD1 | - | TRBJ2-1 | TRBV18 | CASSEGALSSYNEQFF | TGTGCCAGCTCAGAGGGGGCTCTCAGCTCCTACAATGAGCAGTTCTTC
- | once | TRBJ2-7 | TRBV25-1 | CASSGGSYEQYF | TGTGCCAGCAGTGGCGGCTCCTACGAGCAGTACTTC
- | - | TRBJ1-1 | TRBV2 | CASSEAGLREQLNTEAFF | TGTGCCAGCAGTGAAGCGGGCTTACGGGAACAGCTGAACACTGAAGCTTTCTTT
TRBD2 | - | TRBJ2-1 | TRBV5-1 | CASSLVGGRGPLINEQFF | TGCGCCAGCAGCTTGGTTGGCGGGAGGGGGCCCCTAATAAATGAGCAGTTCTTC
- | - | TRBJ1-4 | TRBV29-1 | CSVGEGGAGEKLFF | TGCAGCGTTGGGGAGGGGGGCGCGGGTGAAAAACTGTTTTTT
- | - | TRBJ2-7 | TRBV27 | CASSLLGAEQYF | TGTGCCAGCAGTTTACTGGGGGCCGAGCAGTACTTC
- | - | TRBJ1-1 | TRBV6-2/TRBV6-3 | CASSSTAKGTEQGAFF | TGTGCCAGCAGTTCTACCGCTAAGGGAACGGAGCAGGGAGCTTTCTTT
- | - | TRBJ1-2 | TRBV6-5 | CASTGGAAPNYGYTF | TGTGCCAGCACGGGTGGGGCGGCACCTAACTATGGCTACACCTTC
- | - | TRBJ1-4 | TRBV7-9 | CASSKEGGYNEKLFF | TGTGCCAGCAGCAAAGAGGGGGGGTACAATGAAAAACTGTTTTTT
TRBD2 | - | TRBJ2-7 | TRBV18 | CASSSGTSGSGGHEQYF | TGTGCCAGCTCGAGCGGGACTAGCGGGAGCGGAGGTCACGAGCAGTACTTC
- | - | TRBJ1-4 | TRBV9 | CASSVAGNEKLFF | TGTGCCAGCAGCGTAGCGGGTAATGAAAAACTGTTTTTT
- | - | TRBJ2-5 | TRBV5-1 | CASSFSVSPETQYF | TGCGCCAGCAGCTTTTCGGTCTCTCCAGAGACCCAGTACTTC
TRBD2 | - | TRBJ2-1 | TRBV27 | CASSRAGGTYNEQFF | TGTGCCAGCAGTAGAGCGGGGGGCACCTACAATGAGCAGTTCTTC
- | - | TRBJ2-1 | TRBV7-3 | CASSLMRDDNEQFF | TGTGCCAGCAGCTTAATGCGGGACGACAATGAGCAGTTCTTC
- | few | TRBJ1-3 | TRBV2 | CASILSRQALTGNTIYF | TGTGCCAGCATTTTGAGTAGACAGGCGTTAACTGGAAACACCATATATTTT
TRBD1 | once | TRBJ2-1 | TRBV6-5 | CASSRGQGAGNEQFF | TGTGCCAGCAGCCGTGGACAGGGGGCCGGCAATGAGCAGTTCTTC
TRBD2 | - | TRBJ2-7 | TRBV3-1/TRBV3-2 | CASSQDSGLAGHYEQYF | TGTGCCAGCAGCCAAGATTCAGGACTAGCGGGCCACTACGAGCAGTACTTC
- | - | TRBJ2-2 | TRBV25-1 | CASSESGTGELFF | TGTGCCAGCAGTGAATCAGGGACCGGGGAGCTGTTTTTT
TRBD1 | - | TRBJ1-1 | TRBV19 | CASSTQTTRQGEVEAFF | TGTGCCAGTAGTACTCAAACGACAAGACAGGGAGAGGTTGAAGCTTTCTTT
TRBD2 | - | TRBJ2-7 | TRBV24-1 | CAPSGPSGRTSYEQYF | TGTGCCCCGAGCGGGCCTAGCGGGAGGACATCCTACGAGCAGTACTTC
- | - | TRBJ1-3 | TRBV2 | CASTQGPNTIYF | TGTGCCAGCACCCAGGGGCCAAACACCATATATTTT
- | - | TRBJ1-1 | TRBV7-6 | CASSSLRGGSTEAFF | TGTGCCAGCAGCTCCCTCCGCGGCGGAAGCACTGAAGCTTTCTTT
- | once | TRBJ1-3 | TRBV12-3/TRBV12-4 | CASRLQRDTIYF | TGTGCCAGCAGACTCCAGAGGGACACCATATATTTT
TRBD2 | - | TRBJ2-5 | TRBV2 | CASQRGSTGTQYF | TGTGCCAGTCAGCGGGGCTCAACGGGGACCCAGTACTTC
TRBD1 | - | TRBJ1-2 | TRBV19 | CASSIGGQGNGYTF | TGTGCCAGTAGTATAGGGGGACAGGGGAATGGCTACACCTTC
TRBD2 | - | TRBJ2-1 | TRBV4-1 | CASSQVISGAKGEQFF | TGCGCCAGCAGCCAAGTTATTAGCGGGGCCAAGGGTGAGCAGTTCTTC
- | - | TRBJ2-1 | TRBV7-6 | CASSDTGSSYNEQFF | TGTGCCAGCAGTGATACAGGTAGCTCCTACAATGAGCAGTTCTTC
- | - | TRBJ1-1 | TRBV3-1/TRBV3-2 | CASRTENQAFF | TGTGCCAGCAGAACTGAAAACCAAGCTTTCTTT
TRBD1 | - | TRBJ2-2 | TRBV9 | CASSVAQGARAGELFF | TGTGCCAGCAGCGTAGCACAGGGGGCTCGTGCCGGGGAGCTGTTTTTT
TRBD2 | once | TRBJ2-7 | TRBV3-1/TRBV3-2 | CASSYRLAGFYEQYF | TGTGCCAGCAGCTACCGACTAGCGGGGTTTTACGAGCAGTACTTC
TRBD1 | - | TRBJ2-7 | TRBV3-1/TRBV3-2 | CASGHTNRDRRQIVYEQYF | TGTGCCAGCGGTCACACTAACCGGGACAGGCGCCAAATCGTCTACGAGCAGTACTTC
TRBD2 | - | TRBJ2-3 | TRBV27 | CASSLSRLAGGPVDTQYF | TGTGCCAGCAGTTTATCACGGTTAGCGGGAGGGCCTGTAGATACGCAGTATTTT
TRBD2 | - | TRBJ2-5 | TRBV5-1 | CASSSDGRLAGVETQYF | TGCGCCAGCAGCTCCGACGGCCGACTAGCGGGAGTGGAGACCCAGTACTTC
TRBD1 | - | TRBJ1-6 | TRBV2 | CASQPRTGRLSPLHF | TGTGCCAGCCAACCTCGGACAGGGAGACTTTCACCCCTCCACTTT
TRBD2 | - | TRBJ2-7 | TRBV19 | CASRSSGGAYEQYF | TGTGCCAGTAGGTCTAGCGGAGGCGCCTACGAGCAGTACTTC
TRBD2 | - | TRBJ2-3 | TRBV5-8 | CASSLGTGLAGGDTQYF | TGTGCCAGCAGCTTGGGGACGGGACTAGCGGGGGGAGATACGCAGTATTTT
- | - | TRBJ1-2 | TRBV7-6 | CASSFRALLTTF | TGTGCCAGCAGCTTCAGGGCCCTTTTGACCACCTTC
TRBD2 | - | TRBJ2-1 | TRBV7-6 | CASSLLAGASYNEQFF | TGTGCCAGCAGCTTATTAGCGGGAGCCTCCTACAATGAGCAGTTCTTC